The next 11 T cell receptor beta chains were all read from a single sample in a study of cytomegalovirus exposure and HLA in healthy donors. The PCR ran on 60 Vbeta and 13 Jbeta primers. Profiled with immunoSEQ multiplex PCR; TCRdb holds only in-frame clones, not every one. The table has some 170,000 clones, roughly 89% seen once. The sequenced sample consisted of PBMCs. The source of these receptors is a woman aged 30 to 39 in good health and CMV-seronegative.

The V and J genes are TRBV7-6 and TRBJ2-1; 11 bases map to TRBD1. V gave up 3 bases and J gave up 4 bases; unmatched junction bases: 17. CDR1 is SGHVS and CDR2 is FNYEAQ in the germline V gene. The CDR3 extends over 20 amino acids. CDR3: CASSLKTGQGVRVGYNEQFF. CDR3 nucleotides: TGTGCCAGCAGCTTGAAAACGGGACAGGGGGTCCGTGTAGGGTACAATGAGCAGTTCTTC.

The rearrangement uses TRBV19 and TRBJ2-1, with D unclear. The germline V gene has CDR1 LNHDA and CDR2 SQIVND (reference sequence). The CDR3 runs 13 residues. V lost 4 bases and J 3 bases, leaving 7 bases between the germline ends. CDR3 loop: CASSTAGYNEQFF. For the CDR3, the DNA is TGTGCCAGTAGTACTGCCGGCTACAATGAGCAGTTCTTC.

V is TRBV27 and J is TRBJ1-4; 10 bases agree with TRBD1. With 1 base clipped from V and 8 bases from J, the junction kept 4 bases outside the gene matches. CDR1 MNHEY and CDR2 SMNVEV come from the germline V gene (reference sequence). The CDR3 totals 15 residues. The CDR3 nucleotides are TGTGCCAGCAGTTTATGGACAGGGGGTCGCGAAAAACTGTTTTTT. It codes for CASSLWTGGREKLFF.

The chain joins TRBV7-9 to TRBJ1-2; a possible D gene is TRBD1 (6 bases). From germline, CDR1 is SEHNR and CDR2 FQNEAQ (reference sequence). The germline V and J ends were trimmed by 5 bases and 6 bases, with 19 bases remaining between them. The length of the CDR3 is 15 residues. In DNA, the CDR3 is TGTGCCAGCAGCAAAACCGATGGACAGCGCGATGGCTACACCTTC. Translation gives CASSKTDGQRDGYTF.

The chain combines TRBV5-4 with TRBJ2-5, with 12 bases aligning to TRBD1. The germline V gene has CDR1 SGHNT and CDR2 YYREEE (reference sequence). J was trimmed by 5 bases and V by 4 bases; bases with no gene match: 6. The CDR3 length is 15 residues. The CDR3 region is CASSVGDRGRETQYF. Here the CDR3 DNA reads TGTGCCAGCAGCGTGGGGGACAGGGGGCGGGAGACCCAGTACTTC.

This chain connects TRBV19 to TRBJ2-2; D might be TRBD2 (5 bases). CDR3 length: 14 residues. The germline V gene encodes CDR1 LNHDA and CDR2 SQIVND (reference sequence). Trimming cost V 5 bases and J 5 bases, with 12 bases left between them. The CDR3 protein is CASSPGLGTGELFF. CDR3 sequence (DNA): TGTGCCAGTAGTCCGGGGTTGGGGACCGGGGAGCTGTTTTTT.

CDR3 coding DNA: TGCGCCAGCAGCTTGACAGGGGTTAACTCAGAGACCCAGTACTTC. Amino acids: CASSLTGVNSETQYF. V gene TRBV5-1 combines with J gene TRBJ2-5, with 7 bases identical to TRBD1. The CDR3 is 15 residues long. V lost 1 base to trimming and J lost 4 bases; unmatched junction nucleotides: 7. From germline, CDR1 is SGHRS and CDR2 YFSETQ.

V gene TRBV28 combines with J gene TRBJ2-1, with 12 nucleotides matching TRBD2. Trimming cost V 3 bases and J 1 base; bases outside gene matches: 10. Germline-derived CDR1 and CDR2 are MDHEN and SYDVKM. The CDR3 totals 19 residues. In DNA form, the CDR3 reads TGTGCCAGCAGTTTTGCGTGGCCTAGCGGGAGGGCTTCCTACAATGAGCAGTTCTTC. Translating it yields CASSFAWPSGRASYNEQFF. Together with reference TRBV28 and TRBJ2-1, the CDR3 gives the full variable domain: DVKVTQSSRYLVKRTGEKVFLECVQDMDHENMFWYRQDPGLGLRLIYFSYDVKMKEKGDIPEGYSVSREKKERFSLILESASTNQTSMYLCASSFAWPSGRASYNEQFFGPGTRLTVL.

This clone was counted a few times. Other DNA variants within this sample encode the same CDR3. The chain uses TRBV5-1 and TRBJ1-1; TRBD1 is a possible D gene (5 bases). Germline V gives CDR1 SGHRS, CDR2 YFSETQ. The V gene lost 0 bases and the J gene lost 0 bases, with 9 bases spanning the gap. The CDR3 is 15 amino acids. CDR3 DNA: TGCGCCAGCAGCTTGGAGGGAGGGGTGAACACTGAAGCTTTCTTT. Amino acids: CASSLEGGVNTEAFF. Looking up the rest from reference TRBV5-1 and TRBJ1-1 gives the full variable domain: KAGVTQTPRYLIKTRGQQVTLSCSPISGHRSVSWYQQTPGQGLQFLFEYFSETQRNKGNFPGRFSGRQFSNSRSEMNVSTLELGDSALYLCASSLEGGVNTEAFFGQGTRLTVV.

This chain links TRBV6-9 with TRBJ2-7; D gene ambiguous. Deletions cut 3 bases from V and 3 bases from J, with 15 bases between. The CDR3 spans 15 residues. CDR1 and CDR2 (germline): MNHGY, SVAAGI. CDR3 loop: CASSYKGYDIYEQYF. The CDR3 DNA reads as TGTGCCAGCAGTTACAAAGGTTATGACATCTACGAGCAGTACTTC.

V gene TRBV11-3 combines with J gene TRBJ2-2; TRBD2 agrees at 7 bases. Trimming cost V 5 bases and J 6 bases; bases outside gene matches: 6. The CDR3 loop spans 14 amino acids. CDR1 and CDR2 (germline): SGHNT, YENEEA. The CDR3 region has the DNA TGTGCCAGCAGCCAATGGGGGGGTGCCGGGGAGCTGTTTTTT. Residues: CASSQWGGAGELFF.